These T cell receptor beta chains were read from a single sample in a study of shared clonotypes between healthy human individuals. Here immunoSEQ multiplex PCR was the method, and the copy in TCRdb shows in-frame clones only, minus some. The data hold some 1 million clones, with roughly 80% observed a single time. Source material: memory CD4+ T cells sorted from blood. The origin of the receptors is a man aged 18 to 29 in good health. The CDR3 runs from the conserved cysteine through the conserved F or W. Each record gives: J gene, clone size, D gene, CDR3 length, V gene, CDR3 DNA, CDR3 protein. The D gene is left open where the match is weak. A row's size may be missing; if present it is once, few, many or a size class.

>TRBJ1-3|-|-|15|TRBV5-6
TGTGCCAGCAGCTTGGGACAGATCTCTGGAAACACCATATATTTT
CASSLGQISGNTIYF
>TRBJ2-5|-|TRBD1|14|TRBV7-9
TGTGCCAGCAGCTTAGCAGGGGGCGGAGAGGCCCAGTACTTC
CASSLAGGGEAQYF
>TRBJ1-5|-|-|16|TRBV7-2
TGTGCCAGCTGGCGGGAGAGGGATTATAGCAATCAGCCCCAGCATTTT
CASWRERDYSNQPQHF
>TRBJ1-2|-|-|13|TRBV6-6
TGTGCCAGCAGTTTAGGAGGAGACTATGGCTACACCTTC
CASSLGGDYGYTF
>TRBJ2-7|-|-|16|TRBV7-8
TGTGCCAGCAGCGGACTTCCTAGCGCCCTCTCCTACGAGCAGTACTTC
CASSGLPSALSYEQYF
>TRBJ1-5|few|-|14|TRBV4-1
TGCGCCAGCAGCCAAGGGACAGCCTTTGGGCCCCAGCATTTT
CASSQGTAFGPQHF
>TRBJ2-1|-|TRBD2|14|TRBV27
TGTGCCAGCAGTTTCTACGGACTAGCGGAAGAGCAGTTCTTC
CASSFYGLAEEQFF
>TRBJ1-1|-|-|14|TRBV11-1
TGTGCCAGCAGCCCCGGCGGACCGAACACTGAAGCTTTCTTT
CASSPGGPNTEAFF
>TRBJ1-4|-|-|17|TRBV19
TGTGCCAGTAGTCTCCAATCCTTCGGGGAGAGGAATGAAAAACTGTTTTTT
CASSLQSFGERNEKLFF
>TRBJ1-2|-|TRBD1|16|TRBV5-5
TGTGCCAGCAGCCTACGACAGGGGGCAGACAACTATGGCTACACCTTC
CASSLRQGADNYGYTF
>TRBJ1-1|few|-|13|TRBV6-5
TGTGCCAGCAGATCCCCTACCTACACTGAAGCTTTCTTT
CASRSPTYTEAFF
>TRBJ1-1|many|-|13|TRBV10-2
TGCGCCAGCAGTGCGGGGAGGGTAACTGAAGCTTTCTTT
CASSAGRVTEAFF
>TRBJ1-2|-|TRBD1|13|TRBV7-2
TGTGCCAGCAGCCCAGGACAGGGATCTGGCTACACCTTC
CASSPGQGSGYTF
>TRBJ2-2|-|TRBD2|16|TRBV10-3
TGTGCCATCAGTGAGTCGACAAGCGGGGGGACCGGGGAGCTGTTTTTT
CAISESTSGGTGELFF
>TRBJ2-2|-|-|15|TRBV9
TGTGCCAGCAGCCCACCGGGTTCAGGGGCCGGGGAGCTGTTTTTT
CASSPPGSGAGELFF
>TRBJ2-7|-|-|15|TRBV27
TGTGCCAGCAGTTTACGGGGAGGACCGGCGGACGAGCAGTACTTC
CASSLRGGPADEQYF
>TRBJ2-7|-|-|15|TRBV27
TGTGCCAGCAGTTTAGTGTTGGCGGGTACCTACGAGCAGTACTTC
CASSLVLAGTYEQYF
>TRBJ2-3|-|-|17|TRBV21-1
TGTGCCAGCAGCAAATACATCTGGGGGACTAGCACAGATACGCAGTATTTT
CASSKYIWGTSTDTQYF
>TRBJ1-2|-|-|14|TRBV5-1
TGCGCCAGCAAGGAAGGGGAAGGGCAGGATGGCTACACCTTC
CASKEGEGQDGYTF
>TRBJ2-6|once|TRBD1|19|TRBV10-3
TGTGCCATCAGTGACCCTCGACAGGGTGTCCCCTCTGGGGCCAACGTCCTGACTTTC
CAISDPRQGVPSGANVLTF
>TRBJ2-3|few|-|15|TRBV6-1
TGTGCCAGCAAGCCCGGGGGAGCCCACACAGATACGCAGTATTTT
CASKPGGAHTDTQYF
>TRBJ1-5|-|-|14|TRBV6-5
TGTGCCAGCAGTCGGACACATAGCAATCAGCCCCAGCATTTT
CASSRTHSNQPQHF
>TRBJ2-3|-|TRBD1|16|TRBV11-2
TGTGCCAGCAGCCGTGGGGACAGGTTTAGCACAGATACGCAGTATTTT
CASSRGDRFSTDTQYF
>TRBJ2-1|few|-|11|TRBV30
TGTGCCCGAGCGGCTTACAATGAGCAGTTCTTC
CARAAYNEQFF
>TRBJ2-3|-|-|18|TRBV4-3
TGCGCCAGCAGCCAAGATTCCCACCCTGTAGGGATCACAGATACGCAGTATTTT
CASSQDSHPVGITDTQYF
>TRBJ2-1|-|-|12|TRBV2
TGTGCCAGCAGGAGACCGGGGGATGAGCAGTTCTTC
CASRRPGDEQFF
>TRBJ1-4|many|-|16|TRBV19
TGTGCCAGTAGACGCCCAGCGGGGGGACATAATGAAAAACTGTTTTTT
CASRRPAGGHNEKLFF
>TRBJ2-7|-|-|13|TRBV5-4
TGTGCCAGCAGCTCTTCGGTAGATTACGAGCAGTACTTC
CASSSSVDYEQYF
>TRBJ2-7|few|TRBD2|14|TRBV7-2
TGTGCCAGCAGCCCCCAAGCGGGAGCCGGCGAGCAGTACTTC
CASSPQAGAGEQYF
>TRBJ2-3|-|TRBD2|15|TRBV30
TGTGCCTGGAATGCCGGGACTAGAAGCACAGATACGCAGTATTTT
CAWNAGTRSTDTQYF
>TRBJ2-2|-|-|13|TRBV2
TGTGCCAGCAGTCTTGTGGGGGTCGGGGAGCTGTTTTTT
CASSLVGVGELFF
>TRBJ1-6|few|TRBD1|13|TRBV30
TGTGCCTGCGGGGGGACAGGGAATTCACCCCTCCACTTT
CACGGTGNSPLHF
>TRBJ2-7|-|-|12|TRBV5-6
TGTGCCAGCAGCTCTCGCCGGTACGAGCAGTACTTC
CASSSRRYEQYF
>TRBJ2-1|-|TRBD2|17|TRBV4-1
TGCGCCAGCAGCCAGACCGGGACTAGCGGGGGATACAATGAGCAGTTCTTC
CASSQTGTSGGYNEQFF
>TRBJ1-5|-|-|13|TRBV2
TGTGCCAGTTCACGTGCAGAGAATCAGCCCCAGCATTTT
CASSRAENQPQHF
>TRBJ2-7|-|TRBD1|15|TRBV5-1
TGCGCCAGCACCCGAGGACAGGGGGTATCTGACGAGCAGTACTTC
CASTRGQGVSDEQYF
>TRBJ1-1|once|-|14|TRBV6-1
TGTGCCAGCAGTGTGATAGGTGTGAACACTGAAGCTTTCTTT
CASSVIGVNTEAFF
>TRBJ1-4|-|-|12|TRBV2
TGTGCCAGCAGGCAGGGTAATGAAAAACTGTTTTTT
CASRQGNEKLFF
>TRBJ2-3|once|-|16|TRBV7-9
TGTGCCAGCAGAATCAGCCGGCTCCTTGTTACAGATACGCAGTATTTT
CASRISRLLVTDTQYF
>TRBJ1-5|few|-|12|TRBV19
TGTGCCAGTAGATATACGGATCAGCCCCAGCATTTT
CASRYTDQPQHF
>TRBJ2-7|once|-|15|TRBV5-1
TGCGCCAGCAGCTTGGATCCCGGGGCCCGCTACGAGCAGTACTTC
CASSLDPGARYEQYF
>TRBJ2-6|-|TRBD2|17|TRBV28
TGTGCCGCCCAGACTAGCGGGAGCTTCTCTGGGGCCAACGTCCTGACTTTC
CAAQTSGSFSGANVLTF
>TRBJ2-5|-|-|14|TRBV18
TGTGCCAGCTCATCCTCCGGGGGTCAAGAGACCCAGTACTTC
CASSSSGGQETQYF
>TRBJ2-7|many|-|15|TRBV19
TGTGCCAGTAGTATTTCGCTAGGGGAAGTCTACGAGCAGTACTTC
CASSISLGEVYEQYF
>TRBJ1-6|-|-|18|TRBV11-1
TGTGCTGGGGGAACTGGGAGGACCGAAGATTTTTATAATTCACCCCTCCACTTT
CAGGTGRTEDFYNSPLHF